This section outlines one T cell receptor beta chain sequence together with its context. This sample is drawn from a study of T cells after yellow fever vaccination. V lost 4 bases to trimming and J lost 4 bases, with 17 bases between them. Germline values: CDR1 LGHNA, CDR2 YNFKEQ. There are 17 residues in the CDR3. Template switching by 5'RACE produced TCR cDNA, adding a universal primer site and UMIs. TCRdb reanalysed the 5' RACE reads using MiXCR and keeps one entry per CDR3 protein. The sample records approximately 250,000 distinct CDR3 sequences, 5.2% being singletons. V usage is TRBV4-2 and J usage is TRBJ2-6; possible D gene TRBD2, 5 bases. The TCR originated in a man aged 18 to 30 who received the YFV17D yellow fever vaccine. Sequencing used CD4+ T cells sorted from PBMCs, obtained on the day of the yellow fever booster vaccination. The CDR3 loop is CASSLADGVPGANVLTF. The DNA of the CDR3 is TGTGCCAGCAGCCTCGCGGACGGGGTCCCCGGGGCCAACGTCCTGACTTTC.